These 14 T cell receptor beta chains originate from one sample sequenced in a study of T cells in Graves' hyperthyroidism and ophthalmopathy. RNA transcripts were the template for amplifying TCR beta CDR3 regions. Researchers ran a first-round RT-PCR on the TCR CDR3 using the HTBI primer set. TCRdb re-analysed the multiplex PCR reads in MiXCR, keeping a single row per CDR3 protein. Of fewer than 350,000 distinct CDR3 sequences listed, roughly 18% are singletons. Sample: blood. These receptor sequences come from a woman between 40 and 50 years old with Graves' ophthalmopathy.

Of note for this clonotype: A much larger clone sits a single nucleotide away, making a read error possible. J is TRBJ2-5 and V is TRBV14; D is possibly TRBD1 (6 bases). The length of the CDR3 is 15 residues. Germline-derived CDR1 and CDR2 are SGHDN and FVKESK. CDR3 sequence: CASSQVYRETETRYF. Here the CDR3 DNA reads TGTGCCAGCAGCCAAGTTTACAGGGAAACGGAGACCCGGTACTTC.

The chain couples TRBV28 to TRBJ1-2, with 11 positions matching TRBD1. The CDR3 totals 16 residues. The V gene end was trimmed by 2 bases and the J gene end by 7 bases; junction bases not matched to a gene: 9. Germline CDR1 is MDHEN and CDR2 is SYDVKM. CDR3 loop: CASSLGDRGTGGGYTF. Written as DNA, the CDR3 is TGTGCCAGCAGTTTAGGGGACAGGGGGACGGGGGGTGGCTACACCTTC.

Ten or more counts support this clonotype. The V gene is TRBV28, the J gene TRBJ1-1, with D unresolved. V lost 1 base to trimming and J lost 1 base, with 7 bases between them. Germline V gives CDR1 MDHEN, CDR2 SYDVKM. The CDR3 is made up of 14 amino acids. The CDR3: CASSLFRENTEAFF. In DNA form, the CDR3 reads TGTGCCAGCAGTTTATTTAGGGAGAACACTGAAGCTTTCTTT.

In its sample, this clonotype was seen many times. The J gene is TRBJ2-7, the V gene TRBV7-6; 9 bases map to TRBD1. Germline V lookup: CDR1 SGHVS, CDR2 FNYEAQ. There are 15 residues in the CDR3. V was clipped by 5 bases and J by 5 bases; unmatched bases: 10. In DNA form, the CDR3 reads TGTGCCAGCAGCGCAACAGGGGGCGCTTTTGACGAGCAGTACTTC. Residues: CASSATGGAFDEQYF.

CDR3 bases: TGTGCCAGCAGTGGAGTGGGACAGGGACACACCGGGGAGCTGTTTTTT. Translated, it gives CASSGVGQGHTGELFF. The chain recombines TRBV12-3 or TRBV12-4 with TRBJ2-2; TRBD1 aligns across 9 bases. The junction had 7 bases not matched to a gene; V was cut back by 5 bases and J by 3 bases. This CDR3 is 16 amino acids long.

Many counts were recorded for this clonotype. The V gene is TRBV4-1, the J gene TRBJ2-7; D is uncertain. CDR1 is MGHRA, CDR2 YSYEKL, per germline. V lost 0 bases, J lost 2 bases, and 11 bases lay in between. CDR3 size: 15 residues. The CDR3 reads CASSQDGDIAYEQYF. The CDR3 DNA sequence: TGCGCCAGCAGCCAAGATGGGGATATCGCCTACGAGCAGTACTTC.

This clonotype was seen ten or more times. The chain employs TRBV9 and TRBJ2-2, with 15 bases identical to TRBD2. The CDR3 sequence is 16 residues long. Per the germline V gene, CDR1 is SGDLS and CDR2 is YYNGEE. V dropped 3 bases and J dropped 7; count of bases not matched to a gene: 4. The CDR3 nucleotides are TGTGCCAGCAGCGCGGGACTAGCGGGAGGTTTCGGGGAGCTGTTTTTT. Protein product: CASSAGLAGGFGELFF.

This clonotype was picked up many times. The genes are TRBV7-8 and TRBJ2-7; D call uncertain. Germline CDR1 and CDR2: SGHVS and FQNEAQ. Deletions cut 2 bases from V and 2 bases from J, with 7 bases between. The CDR3 runs to 13 residues. The CDR3 DNA is TGTGCCAGCAGCTTAAAAATAGCCTACGAGCAGTACTTC. It is translated as CASSLKIAYEQYF.

In this sample, this clonotype turned up many times. The chain employs TRBV6-2 or TRBV6-3 and TRBJ1-1; D gene unclear. Germline loops: CDR1 MNHEY, CDR2 SVGEGT. CDR3 length: 14 residues. V was pared by 4 bases and J by 1 base, with 10 bases between. The CDR3 loop is CASSWTGGNTEAFF. CDR3 DNA: TGTGCCAGCAGTTGGACGGGCGGGAACACTGAAGCTTTCTTT.

The V and J genes are TRBV11-2 and TRBJ2-5; 13 bases align to TRBD2. V gave up 0 bases and J gave up 5 bases; unmatched junction bases: 9. Looked up from germline, CDR1 is SGHAT and CDR2 is FQNNGV. CDR3 length: 18 residues. The CDR3 nucleotides read TGTGCCAGCAGCTTAGATCAACTAGCGGGAGGGCCGGGGGAGACCCAGTACTTC. Its protein product is CASSLDQLAGGPGETQYF.

This clonotype was recorded at least ten times. J is TRBJ2-7 and V is TRBV28; 9 bases fit TRBD1. The CDR3 totals 14 residues. The germline V gene encodes CDR1 MDHEN and CDR2 SYDVKM. Germline trimming cut 4 bases from V and 5 bases from J; bases unmatched to any gene: 6. The CDR3 loop reads CASSSHRGQNEQYF. DNA of the CDR3: TGTGCCAGCAGTTCACACAGGGGGCAAAACGAGCAGTACTTC.

This chain links TRBV6-5 with TRBJ2-3; unclear D gene. This CDR3 is built from 12 residues. Germline CDR1 and CDR2: MNHEY and SVGAGI. Trimming left V 4 bases short and J 5 bases short, with 7 bases between. The CDR3 DNA sequence: TGTGCCAGCAGTTCCCCCAAAGATACGCAGTATTTT. The encoded protein is CASSSPKDTQYF.

This chain uses TRBV6-1 with TRBJ2-7; D not resolved. The CDR3 length is 13 residues. V lost 6 bases, J lost 6 bases, and 15 bases lay in between. Germline V lookup: CDR1 MNHNS, CDR2 SASEGT. The CDR3 DNA sequence: TGTGCCAGCAGAGATTGGGCAGGAGCCGAGCAGTACTTC. Translating it yields CASRDWAGAEQYF.

This clonotype was picked up many times. The gene calls are TRBV11-2 and TRBJ1-5; 7 bases line up with TRBD1. Trimming removed 2 bases from V and 6 bases from J; junction bases left unmatched: 7. This CDR3 has 15 amino acids. CDR1 and CDR2 (germline): SGHAT, FQNNGV. For the CDR3, the DNA is TGTGCCAGCAGCTTAACAGGGGATGTCGGTCAGCCCCAGCATTTT. Protein sequence: CASSLTGDVGQPQHF.